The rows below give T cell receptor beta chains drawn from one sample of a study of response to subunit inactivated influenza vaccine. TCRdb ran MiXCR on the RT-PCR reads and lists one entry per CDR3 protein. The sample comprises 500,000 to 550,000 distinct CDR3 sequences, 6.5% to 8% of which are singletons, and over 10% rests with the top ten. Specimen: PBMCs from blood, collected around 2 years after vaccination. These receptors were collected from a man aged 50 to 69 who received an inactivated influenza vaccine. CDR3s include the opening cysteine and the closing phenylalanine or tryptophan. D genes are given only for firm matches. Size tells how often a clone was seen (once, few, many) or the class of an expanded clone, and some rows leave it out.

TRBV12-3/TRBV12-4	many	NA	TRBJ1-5	TGTGCCAGCAGTTTAGACAGGGACAATCAGCCCCAGCATTTT	CASSLDRDNQPQHF
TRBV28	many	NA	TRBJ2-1	TGTGCCAGCAGTTTTGGCAGGGGAGCGAGCAATGAGCAGTTCTTC	CASSFGRGASNEQFF
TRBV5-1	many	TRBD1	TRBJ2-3	TGCGCCAGCAGCTTGGCCGTGACAGGGGGCGCAGATACGCAGTATTTT	CASSLAVTGGADTQYF
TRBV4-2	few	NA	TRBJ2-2	TGTGCCAGCAGCCAAAATTCACAGGGCGCCGGGGAGCTGTTTTTT	CASSQNSQGAGELFF
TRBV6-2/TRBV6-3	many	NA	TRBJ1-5	TGTGCCAGCAGTTACGGATGGGGCTCAGGGGATCAGCCCCAGCATTTT	CASSYGWGSGDQPQHF
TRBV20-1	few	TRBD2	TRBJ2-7	TGCAGTGCCCGTGGACTAGCGGGGCCCCCCTCCCAGTACTTC	CSARGLAGPPSQYF
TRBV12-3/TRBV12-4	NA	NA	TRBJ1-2	TGTGCCAGCAGTTCGGGACCGCAAGGCTACACCTTC	CASSSGPQGYTF
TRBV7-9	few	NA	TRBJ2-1	TGTGCCAGCCCCGATTCGGACCGTTTCGGTAATGAGCAGTTCTTC	CASPDSDRFGNEQFF
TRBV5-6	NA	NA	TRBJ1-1	TGTGCCAGCAGCTTGATAGAGGGAAGTGAAGCTTTCTTT	CASSLIEGSEAFF
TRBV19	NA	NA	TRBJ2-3	TGTGCCAGTAGTCCAGCACTAGCCCCAGATACGCAGTATTTT	CASSPALAPDTQYF
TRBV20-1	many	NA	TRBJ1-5	TGCAGTGCAGTCTACAGTTTAGGAAATCAGCCCCAGCATTTT	CSAVYSLGNQPQHF
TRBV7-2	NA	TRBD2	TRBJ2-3	TGTGCCAGCAGCTTTGCACTAGCGGGAGGAGATACGCAGTATTTT	CASSFALAGGDTQYF
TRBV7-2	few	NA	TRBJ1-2	TGTGCCAGCAGCCCACAGGGAAATGGCTACACCTTC	CASSPQGNGYTF
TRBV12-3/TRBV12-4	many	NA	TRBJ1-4	TGTGCCAGCACCAAGGGAGCCCTGAATGAAAAACTGTTTTTT	CASTKGALNEKLFF
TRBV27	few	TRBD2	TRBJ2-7	TGTGCCAGCAGTTTGGGTAGCGGGAGGAACTACGAGCAGTACTTC	CASSLGSGRNYEQYF
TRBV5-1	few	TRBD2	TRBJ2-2	TGCGCCAGCAGCTACCGGACTAGCTCTAACACCGGGGAGCTGTTTTTT	CASSYRTSSNTGELFF
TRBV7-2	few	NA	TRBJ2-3	TGTGCCAGCAGCACCCGATTCACAGATACGCAGTATTTT	CASSTRFTDTQYF
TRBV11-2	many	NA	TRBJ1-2	TGTGCCAGCAGCTTAGATGGTACAGTCTATGGCTACACCTTC	CASSLDGTVYGYTF
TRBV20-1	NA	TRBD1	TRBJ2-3	TGCAGTGCTAGAGACCGGGACAGGGGAAGAGATACGCAGTATTTT	CSARDRDRGRDTQYF
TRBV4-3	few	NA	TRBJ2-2	TGCGCCAGCAGCCAAGTCGAAAGGACCGGGGAGCTGTTTTTT	CASSQVERTGELFF
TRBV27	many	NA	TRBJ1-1	TGTGCCAGCAGTCCAACCGGGCACTCCTCTACGGCTTTCTTT	CASSPTGHSSTAFF
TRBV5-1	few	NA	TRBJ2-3	TGCGCCAGCAGGGCTTCTGACACAGATACGCAGTATTTT	CASRASDTDTQYF
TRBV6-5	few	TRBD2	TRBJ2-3	TGTGCCAGCAGTTACTCGATTAGCGGGGCTGGAGATACGCAGTATTTT	CASSYSISGAGDTQYF
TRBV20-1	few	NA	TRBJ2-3	TGCAGTGCTACTCCACCAAGGGCTCCAAATACGCAGTATTTT	CSATPPRAPNTQYF
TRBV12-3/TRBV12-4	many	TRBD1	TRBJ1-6	TGTGCCAGCAGGAGGGACAGGGCCTCCGTGAACCTCCACTTT	CASRRDRASVNLHF
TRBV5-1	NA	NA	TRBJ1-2	TGCGCCAGCAGCTTGAGTCAGGCCTATGGCTACACCTTC	CASSLSQAYGYTF
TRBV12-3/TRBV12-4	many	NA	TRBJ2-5	TGTGCCAGCAGGACAGAAGAGACCCAGTACTTC	CASRTEETQYF
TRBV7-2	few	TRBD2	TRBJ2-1	TGTGCCAGCAGCTTAGGACTAGCTAACAATGAGCAGTTCTTC	CASSLGLANNEQFF
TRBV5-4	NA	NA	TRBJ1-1	TGTGCCAGCAGCCTCGTCACGATGGACACTGAAGCTTTCTTT	CASSLVTMDTEAFF
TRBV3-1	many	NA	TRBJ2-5	TGTGCCAGCAGCCAAGCCGGCTCGTCGGAGACCCAGTACTTC	CASSQAGSSETQYF
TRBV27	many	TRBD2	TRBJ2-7	TGTGCCAGCAGTTCGGGGACTAGCCCGGAGTCCGAGCAGTACTTC	CASSSGTSPESEQYF
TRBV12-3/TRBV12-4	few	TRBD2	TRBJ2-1	TGTGCCAGCAGTTTAAAACTAGCGGGGGCTAATGAGCAGTTCTTC	CASSLKLAGANEQFF